These T cell receptor beta chains were read from a single sample in a study of PD-1 blockade in classical Hodgkin lymphoma. Assay used: immunoSEQ multiplex PCR; TCRdb lists only in-frame clones, some missing. The top ten hold just under 45% of the sample, which has approximately 7,400 clones, more than 75% seen once. The sequences come from peripheral blood mononuclear cells (PBMCs), collected before the fourth cycle of nivolumab. The source of these receptors is a human donor with classical Hodgkin lymphoma. Each CDR3 is given with its conserved first and last residue. D genes are given only for firm matches. Part of the rows lack a size; the others show once, few, many or a class for expanded clones.

-	TRBV10-3	TRBJ1-5	TRBD1	TGTGCCATCGGGGGGACAGTGCAAGATCAGCCCCAGCATTTT	CAIGGTVQDQPQHF
-	TRBV5-4	TRBJ2-5	-	TGTGCCAGCAGCTTGGGGGGGGGCCTCCAAGAGACCCAGTACTTC	CASSLGGGLQETQYF
-	TRBV6-1	TRBJ1-2	-	TGTGCCAGCAGTGGTCAGGGGACATACTATGGCTACACCTTC	CASSGQGTYYGYTF
-	TRBV7-9	TRBJ2-7	TRBD1	TGTGCCAGCAGCGACAGGGGGACACTCTACGAGCAGTACTTC	CASSDRGTLYEQYF
-	TRBV18	TRBJ1-2	-	TGTGCCAGCTCTCCAGGAGGGATCTATGGCTACACCTTC	CASSPGGIYGYTF
medium-sized	TRBV6-5	TRBJ1-2	TRBD1	TGTGCCAGCGGTGGAGGAGGACAGGGCCATGGCTACACCTTC	CASGGGGQGHGYTF
-	TRBV25-1	TRBJ1-2	TRBD1	TGTGCCAGCACCCCGGGGACAGGCTATGGCTACACCTTC	CASTPGTGYGYTF
-	TRBV6-5	TRBJ2-7	TRBD1	TGTGCCAGCAGACTCGGGACAGGTAATGTCTACGAGCAGTACTTC	CASRLGTGNVYEQYF
once	TRBV30	TRBJ1-1	-	TGTGCCTGGAAAGAACCGTTCGGTGAAGCTTTCTTT	CAWKEPFGEAFF
-	TRBV19	TRBJ2-2	-	TGTGCCAGTAGTAAAAACACCGGGGAGCTGTTTTTT	CASSKNTGELFF
-	TRBV6-1	TRBJ1-5	TRBD1	TGTGCCAGCAGTGGGGGACAGATTAGCAATCAGCCCCAGCATTTT	CASSGGQISNQPQHF
-	TRBV7-6	TRBJ2-7	TRBD2	TGTGCCAGCAGCTCGGGGGGCTCCTACGAGCAGTACTTC	CASSSGGSYEQYF
-	TRBV19	TRBJ2-1	TRBD2	TGTGCCAGTAGTATAGATGGGGGACTAGGAGGCAATGAGCAGTTCTTC	CASSIDGGLGGNEQFF
-	TRBV13	TRBJ1-3	-	TGTGCCAGCAGCTTCTGGGCGGAGATCGTCTCTGGAAACACCATATATTTT	CASSFWAEIVSGNTIYF
-	TRBV28	TRBJ1-2	-	TGTGCCAGCACCCCCGGACAGCCCTATGGCTACACCTTC	CASTPGQPYGYTF
-	TRBV5-1	TRBJ2-3	TRBD2	TGCGCCAGCAGCTTGATGTTGAGCGGGAGACCTACAGATACGCAGTATTTT	CASSLMLSGRPTDTQYF
-	TRBV30	TRBJ2-1	TRBD2	TGTGCCTGGAGTGTATTTACGGGGGGGAGAGGTGAGCAGTTCTTC	CAWSVFTGGRGEQFF
few	TRBV9	TRBJ1-1	-	TGTGCCAGCAGCGTAGTGGGGAGCACTGAAGCTTTCTTT	CASSVVGSTEAFF
-	TRBV6-1	TRBJ2-3	TRBD2	TGTGCCAGCAGTGCCCAGGGTGGCGGGGGAGCCATTAGCACAGATACGCAGTATTTT	CASSAQGGGGAISTDTQYF
-	TRBV13	TRBJ2-7	-	TGTGCCAGCAGCTTAGTTACTAGCTCCTACGAGCAGTACTTC	CASSLVTSSYEQYF
-	TRBV5-1	TRBJ1-1	-	TGCGCCAGCAGCTTGGAGGCCAGGGTGACGACTGAAGCTTTCTTT	CASSLEARVTTEAFF
-	TRBV6-1	TRBJ2-1	-	TGTGCCAGCAAGGAGTACAATGAGCAGTTCTTC	CASKEYNEQFF
-	TRBV4-2	TRBJ1-5	TRBD1	TGTGCCAGCAGCCAAGAGGGGACAGGCTATCAGCCCCAGCATTTT	CASSQEGTGYQPQHF
-	TRBV19	TRBJ1-1	TRBD1	TGTGCCAGTAGTTTCAGGGGGCCCGGTGACACTGAAGCTTTCTTT	CASSFRGPGDTEAFF
-	TRBV30	TRBJ1-1	-	TGTGCCTGGAGTCCGACCTGGTCCACCCCGTCGATGAGGAACACTGAAGCTTTCTTT	CAWSPTWSTPSMRNTEAFF
-	TRBV7-2	TRBJ2-3	-	TGTGCCAGCAGCCCAGGGAGAGATACGCAGTATTTT	CASSPGRDTQYF
once	TRBV28	TRBJ2-3	TRBD2	TGTGCCAGCAGTTCCCCAGCGGGGGGGGCCACAGATACGCAGTATTTT	CASSSPAGGATDTQYF
-	TRBV19	TRBJ1-5	TRBD1	TGTGCCAGTAGTATCCAAACCGGCGGGACAGGGAATTTTGCGTTTGGGCAGCCCCAGCATTTT	CASSIQTGGTGNFAFGQPQHF
-	TRBV13	TRBJ1-1	-	TGTGCCAGCAGCTCACCAGGACAAGAAGCTTTCTTT	CASSSPGQEAFF
-	TRBV13	TRBJ2-2	-	TGTGCCACCCGAGAGACGAACACCGGGGAGCTGTTTTTT	CATRETNTGELFF
-	TRBV7-9	TRBJ2-1	-	TGTGCCAGCAGAACGAGTAGCGGCCTGTACAATGAGCAGTTCTTC	CASRTSSGLYNEQFF
-	TRBV13	TRBJ2-2	-	TGTGCCAGCAGCTCCTTCGCGGGGACGGGGGTATCGACCGGGGAGCTGTTTTTT	CASSSFAGTGVSTGELFF
-	TRBV5-1	TRBJ2-5	-	TGCGCCAGCAGCCCCGGGATACAAGAGACCCAGTACTTC	CASSPGIQETQYF
-	TRBV4-2	TRBJ1-3	-	TGTGCCAGCAGCCAAGAAAGGGCGGCCACAGGGACTGACGAAACCATATATTTT	CASSQERAATGTDETIYF
-	TRBV6-1	TRBJ2-3	-	TGTGCCAGCAGGGACAGCTACGGCACAGATACGCAGTATTTT	CASRDSYGTDTQYF
-	TRBV19	TRBJ1-5	-	TGTGCCAGTAGTATGAGTATGAGGCAGCCCCAGCATTTT	CASSMSMRQPQHF
-	TRBV9	TRBJ2-3	-	TGTGCCAGCAGCGTAGCGGGGTTCACAGATACGCAGTATTTT	CASSVAGFTDTQYF
-	TRBV6-4	TRBJ2-5	-	TGTGCCAGCAGCCCCTCTTCCGCTTGGGAGACCCAGTACTTC	CASSPSSAWETQYF
-	TRBV2	TRBJ2-2	-	TGTGCCAGCAGTGAAGTGGCGAACACCGGGGAGCTGTTTTTT	CASSEVANTGELFF
few	TRBV5-4	TRBJ2-5	TRBD2	TGTGCCAGCAGCTCCCTTAGCGGGGAAGAGACCCAGTACTTC	CASSSLSGEETQYF
-	TRBV6-4	TRBJ2-2	-	TGTGCCAGCAAACAGGAACCTAACACCGGGGAGCTGTTTTTT	CASKQEPNTGELFF
-	TRBV7-2	TRBJ2-7	TRBD1	TGTGCCAGCAGACAGAGAGGGACAGGGACCTACGAGCAGTACTTC	CASRQRGTGTYEQYF
-	TRBV9	TRBJ2-3	-	TGTGCCAGCAGCGCAACCGGGACCAACACAGATACGCAGTATTTT	CASSATGTNTDTQYF
-	TRBV9	TRBJ1-6	TRBD1	TGTGCCAGCAGCACCCGGACAGGGACGGGTTCACCCCTCCACTTT	CASSTRTGTGSPLHF
-	TRBV2	TRBJ1-5	-	TGTGCCAGCAGTGAAGGCGGGGCTGGCAATCAGCCCCAGCATTTT	CASSEGGAGNQPQHF
-	TRBV5-1	TRBJ2-2	TRBD1	TGCGCCAGCAGCTTGTCGGGGACAGGGGGCGGCACCGGGGAGCTGTTTTTT	CASSLSGTGGGTGELFF
-	TRBV6-5	TRBJ1-4	-	TGTGCCAGCAGTTACGGTTCAGGGGATGTAGAAAAACTGTTTTTT	CASSYGSGDVEKLFF
few	TRBV2	TRBJ2-3	-	TGTGCCAGCAGTGGTCCCGGGGGCACAGATACGCAGTATTTT	CASSGPGGTDTQYF
-	TRBV10-1	TRBJ1-1	-	TGCGCCAGCAGTGGGATGGCTAACACTGAAGCTTTCTTT	CASSGMANTEAFF
medium-sized	TRBV9	TRBJ1-5	-	TGTGCCAGCAGCGTACCCCAAAGGTTCAGGGTCAATCAGCCCCAGCATTTT	CASSVPQRFRVNQPQHF
-	TRBV2	TRBJ2-2	-	TGTGCCAGCAGTCCCCGGGGCGGGGAGCTGTTTTTT	CASSPRGGELFF
-	TRBV7-9	TRBJ2-1	-	TGTGCCAGCAGCTTAACCCCTCCTGACTACCCGAGCTCCTACAATGAGCAGTTCTTC	CASSLTPPDYPSSYNEQFF
-	TRBV19	TRBJ2-1	-	TGTGCCAGTAGTATAGGGATACTGGAGCACAATGAGCAGTTCTTC	CASSIGILEHNEQFF
-	TRBV28	TRBJ1-2	-	TGTGCCAGCAGTTTAAAGTCGCGGGGCTATGGCTACACCTTC	CASSLKSRGYGYTF
few	TRBV15	TRBJ2-5	TRBD1	TGTGCCACCAGCGGAGACCGGACAGGGAAAGAGACCCAGTACTTC	CATSGDRTGKETQYF
few	TRBV28	TRBJ2-3	-	TGTGCCAGCAGTTTTCTTAGCGGCACAGATACGCAGTATTTT	CASSFLSGTDTQYF
-	TRBV5-8	TRBJ2-5	-	TGTGCCAGCAGCTTCGTAGAGACCCAGTACTTC	CASSFVETQYF
medium-sized	TRBV19	TRBJ2-7	TRBD1	TGTGCCAGTAGGACAGGGAAAGGTTCGCTCGAGCAGTACTTC	CASRTGKGSLEQYF